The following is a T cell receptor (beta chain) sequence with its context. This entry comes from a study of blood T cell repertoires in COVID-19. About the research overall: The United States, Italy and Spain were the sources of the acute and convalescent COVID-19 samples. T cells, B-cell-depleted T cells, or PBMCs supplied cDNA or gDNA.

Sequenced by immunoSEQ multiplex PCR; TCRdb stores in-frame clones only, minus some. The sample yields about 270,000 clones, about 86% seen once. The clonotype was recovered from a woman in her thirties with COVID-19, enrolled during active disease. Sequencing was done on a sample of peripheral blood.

The CDR3 spells CASRFQEATEAFF. The CDR3 DNA follows: TGTGCCAGCAGATTCCAGGAGGCCACTGAAGCTTTCTTT. The chain carries TRBV7-8 and TRBJ1-1; D call uncertain. V dropped 6 bases and J dropped 4 bases, with 12 bases sitting between them. Germline lookup yields CDR1 SGHVS and CDR2 FQNEAQ. The CDR3 is 13 amino acids.